The 2 T cell receptor beta chains in this list originate from one sample, sequenced in a study of blood T cell repertoires in COVID-19. Produced via immunoSEQ multiplex PCR; TCRdb's table is partial and in-frame only. The sample records 150,000 to 200,000 clones, approximately 90% being singletons. Sample: PBMCs or T cells enriched from blood (not recorded which). Receptors originate from a woman between 18 and 30 years old who had recovered from COVID-19.

The CDR3 here is CASSSSTARSTEAFF. In DNA form, the CDR3 reads TGTGCCAGCAGTTCCTCGACGGCCCGGAGCACTGAAGCTTTCTTT. The chain joins TRBV27 to TRBJ1-1, with no clear D. Trimming removed 4 bases from V and 4 bases from J, with 16 bases in between. This CDR3 spans 15 amino acids. CDR1 and CDR2 from the germline V gene are MNHEY and SMNVEV (reference sequence).

This rearrangement joins TRBV6-6 to TRBJ2-3, with 14 bases matching TRBD2. The CDR3 contains 19 residues. Germline CDR1 is MNHNY and CDR2 is SVGAGI (reference sequence). The junction had 10 bases not matched to a gene; V was cut back by 5 bases and J by 0 bases. The CDR3 here is CASSRTSGRLFSSTDTQYF. The CDR3 DNA reads as TGTGCCAGCAGTCGGACTAGCGGGAGGCTCTTTTCTAGCACAGATACGCAGTATTTT.